Sequencing of this T cell receptor beta chain was carried out in a study of blood T cell repertoires in COVID-19. TCRdb keeps only in-frame clones here, not all; method: immunoSEQ multiplex PCR. The sample holds around 300,000 clones, 87% seen once. The germline gives CDR1 SGHRS, CDR2 YFSETQ. The CDR3 has 16 amino acids. The germline V and J ends were trimmed by 3 bases and 0 bases, with 13 bases remaining between them. Sequencing input: PBMCs or T cells enriched from blood (not recorded which). V is TRBV5-1 and J is TRBJ1-3, with D possibly being TRBD1 (6 bases). The TCR sequence derives from a woman in her 30s who had recovered from COVID-19. CDR3 DNA sequence: TGCGCCAGCAGCTCCGCCCCAGGGGACTCTGGAAACACCATATATTTT. It specifies CASSSAPGDSGNTIYF. Combining the CDR3 with reference TRBV5-1 and TRBJ1-3 gives the whole variable domain KAGVTQTPRYLIKTRGQQVTLSCSPISGHRSVSWYQQTPGQGLQFLFEYFSETQRNKGNFPGRFSGRQFSNSRSEMNVSTLELGDSALYLCASSSAPGDSGNTIYFGEGSWLTVV.